A single sample gave rise to the 25 T cell receptor beta chains below, sequenced in a study of blood T cell repertoires in COVID-19. The protocol was immunoSEQ multiplex PCR, while the TCRdb copy is restricted to in-frame clones and leaves out a portion. Here the sample spans 200,000 to 250,000 clones, roughly 87% being singletons. The source material was PBMCs or T cells enriched from blood (not recorded which). These TCRs come from a young man in a cohort exposed to, infected with or recovered from COVID-19 (not recorded which).

V usage is TRBV7-8 and J usage is TRBJ2-1, with a weak D call TRBD1 (6 bases). This CDR3 contains 15 residues. Trimming stripped 4 bases from V and 2 bases from J, with 12 bases between. Germline V lookup: CDR1 SGHVS, CDR2 FQNEAQ. CDR3 nucleotides: TGTGCCAGCAGCTCCCAGGGGACGGCCTACAATGAGCAGTTCTTC. This sequence encodes CASSSQGTAYNEQFF. Looking up the rest from reference TRBV7-8 and TRBJ2-1 gives the full variable domain: GAGVSQSPRYKVAKRGQDVALRCDPISGHVSLFWYQQALGQGPEFLTYFQNEAQLDKSGLPSDRFFAERPEGSVSTLKIQRTQQEDSAVYLCASSSQGTAYNEQFFGPGTRLTVL.

The genes are TRBV5-1 and TRBJ2-6; 9 bases are a match to TRBD2. Looked up from germline, CDR1 is SGHRS and CDR2 is YFSETQ. This CDR3 is 22 amino acids long. J gave up 4 bases and V 4 bases, and 24 bases lay outside the gene matches. The CDR3 nucleotides read TGCGCCAGCAGCCGAACCGGATTAGCGGGGGCCGGGCGAATTCTGGGGGCCAACGTCCTGACTTTC. Translation gives CASSRTGLAGAGRILGANVLTF.

The V call is TRBV5-1, the J call TRBJ2-1; the match to TRBD2 covers 14 bases. J was trimmed by 3 bases and V by 1 base; bases with no gene match: 12. From germline, CDR1 is SGHRS and CDR2 YFSETQ. The CDR3 covers 20 residues. The CDR3 DNA sequence: TGCGCCAGCAGCTTGCGTGTCAGGGGACTAGCGGGAGTTTACTACAATGAGCAGTTCTTC. Translating it yields CASSLRVRGLAGVYYNEQFF.

CDR3 amino acids: CSVLPAGRGSPTNEKLFF. For the CDR3, the DNA is TGCAGCGTCCTACCGGCGGGCAGGGGATCACCAACTAATGAAAAACTGTTTTTT. The chain recombines TRBV29-1 with TRBJ1-4; weak D call: TRBD1 (6 bases). This CDR3 region has 18 residues. Germline V gene data show CDR1 as SQVTM and CDR2 as ANQGSEA. Deletions cut 6 bases from V and 0 bases from J, with 23 bases between.

This clone was seen a handful of times. The chain recombines TRBV14 with TRBJ2-7; 8 positions agree with TRBD2. Germline V gene data show CDR1 as SGHDN and CDR2 as FVKESK. The CDR3 length is 15 residues. With V trimmed by 1 base and J by 5 bases, 7 bases remained unmatched. CDR3 in DNA: TGTGCCAGCAGCCAAGCGGGGGCAGCGGGAGACGAGCAGTACTTC. Protein sequence: CASSQAGAAGDEQYF.

The V gene is TRBV7-9, the J gene TRBJ1-1, with D possibly TRBD1 on 5 matching bases. The CDR3 covers 14 residues. Per germline, CDR1 SEHNR and CDR2 FQNEAQ (reference sequence). The ends were cut back, 4 bases at V and 4 bases at J, with 13 bases in the middle. CDR3 DNA: TGTGCCAGCAGCTCACCTTCAGGGTCCACTGAAGCTTTCTTT. This sequence encodes CASSSPSGSTEAFF.

V gene TRBV10-3 combines with J gene TRBJ2-5, with 8 bases identical to TRBD1. Germline V CDR1 and CDR2: ENHRY, SYGVKD. This CDR3 is built from 15 residues. The J segment lost 5 bases and the V segment lost 0 bases, leaving 5 bases of the junction unmatched. The CDR3 loop reads CAISESGTGGETQYF. The CDR3 DNA reads as TGTGCCATCAGTGAGTCGGGGACAGGTGGGGAGACCCAGTACTTC.

This clone was recorded only once. This chain uses TRBV4-2 with TRBJ2-3; 13 positions agree with TRBD2. The J segment lost 7 bases and the V segment lost 0 bases, leaving 4 bases of the junction unmatched. The CDR3 has 16 amino acids. Germline V gene lookup returns CDR1 LGHNA and CDR2 YNFKEQ. The CDR3 spells CASSQDRTSGSHTQYF. In DNA, the CDR3 is TGTGCCAGCAGCCAAGATCGGACTAGCGGGAGCCATACGCAGTATTTT.

The V gene is TRBV6-2 or TRBV6-3, the J gene TRBJ1-4; D call uncertain. CDR1 is MNHEY and CDR2 is SVGEGT in the germline V gene. Trimming left V 5 bases short and J 0 bases short, with 7 bases between. The CDR3 runs to 14 residues. CDR3 protein: CASSAEATNEKLFF. Written as DNA, the CDR3 is TGTGCCAGCAGTGCGGAGGCAACTAATGAAAAACTGTTTTTT.

The J gene is TRBJ1-1, the V gene TRBV29-1, with 9 bases lining up with TRBD1. J gave up 7 bases and V 6 bases, and 12 bases lay outside the gene matches. Germline lookup yields CDR1 SQVTM and CDR2 ANQGSEA. This CDR3 has 14 amino acids. The CDR3 loop is CSVTSTGGYGEAFF. The CDR3 bases are TGCAGCGTGACCTCGACAGGGGGATATGGTGAAGCTTTCTTT.

The chain links TRBV25-1 to TRBJ2-1; TRBD2 matches 13 bases. V trimming: 4 bases; J trimming: 4 bases; junction bases outside the gene matches: 10. Germline V gene sequence: CDR1 MGHDK, CDR2 SYGVNS. This CDR3 contains 18 residues. The CDR3 reads CASSGHRTSGSRYNEQFF. CDR3 nucleotides: TGTGCCAGCAGTGGTCATCGGACTAGCGGGAGCCGTTACAATGAGCAGTTCTTC.

The genes are TRBV5-4 and TRBJ1-6; D may be TRBD1 (6 bases). This CDR3 region has 14 residues. Germline CDR1 and CDR2: SGHNT and YYREEE (reference sequence). The V gene lost 0 bases and the J gene lost 10 bases, with 11 bases spanning the gap. CDR3 amino acids: CASSLVDSGSPLHF. The CDR3 bases are TGTGCCAGCAGCTTGGTGGACAGTGGGTCACCCCTCCACTTT.

In its sample, this clone was seen once. The chain links TRBV28 to TRBJ2-1, with 7 positions matching TRBD2. Per germline, CDR1 MDHEN and CDR2 SYDVKM. This CDR3 contains 19 residues. V gave up 3 bases and J gave up 5 bases; unmatched junction bases: 19. The CDR3 reads CASSLSGRGSGGFNNEQFF. The CDR3 DNA reads TGTGCCAGCAGTTTGAGTGGGCGGGGATCGGGAGGATTCAACAATGAGCAGTTCTTC.

The genes are TRBV27 and TRBJ2-1; TRBD2 matches 8 bases. This CDR3 contains 14 residues. The V gene end was trimmed by 3 bases and the J gene end by 5 bases; junction bases not matched to a gene: 3. Per germline, CDR1 MNHEY and CDR2 SMNVEV (reference sequence). The CDR3 sequence: CASSLSGGHNEQFF. The CDR3 DNA sequence: TGTGCCAGCAGTTTGAGCGGGGGACACAATGAGCAGTTCTTC.

The CDR3: CASSSSGPTYEQYF. For the CDR3, the DNA is TGTGCCAGCAGCTCTAGCGGGCCTACCTACGAGCAGTACTTC. V gene TRBV7-2 combines with J gene TRBJ2-7; 8 nucleotides align to TRBD2. Germline V gene lookup returns CDR1 SGHTA and CDR2 FQGNSA. Unmatched junction bases numbered 4, after V lost 4 bases and J lost 2 bases. There are 14 residues in the CDR3.

This chain links TRBV21-1 with TRBJ1-5. TRBV21-1 is described as a pseudogene. CDR3 size: 17 residues. CDR3 sequence: CASIQDREGGGNQPQHF. DNA for the CDR3: TGTGCCAGCATCCAGGATAGGGAAGGAGGCGGCAATCAGCCCCAGCATTTT.

Concerning this clone itself: Sequence at one end of the junction differs from germline and may be a read error. This chain links TRBV7-7 with TRBJ1-1; 7 nucleotides match TRBD1. CDR3 size: 13 residues. Germline lookup yields CDR1 SSHAT and CDR2 FNYEAQ (reference sequence). CDR3 nucleotides: TGTGCTAGCAGCAGTTCAGGGGGCACTGAAGCTTTCTTT. Translation gives CASSSSGGTEAFF.

The chain employs TRBV3-1 (or the pseudogene TRBV3-2) and TRBJ2-5; weak D call: TRBD1 (6 bases). Per germline, CDR1 LGHDT and CDR2 YNNKEL (reference sequence). The CDR3 length is 15 residues. Trimming took 1 base from V and 5 from J, leaving 14 bases between them. The CDR3 DNA is TGTGCCAGCAGCCAAGGCCCAGGGGATGGGGAGACCCAGTACTTC. This gives the protein CASSQGPGDGETQYF.

The rearrangement uses TRBV7-9 and TRBJ2-7; the match to TRBD1 covers 7 bases. With V trimmed by 5 bases and J by 3 bases, 4 bases remained unmatched. The CDR3 totals 13 residues. From germline, CDR1 is SEHNR and CDR2 FQNEAQ (reference sequence). The CDR3 DNA reads TGTGCCAGCAGCAAGTGGGACAGCTACGAGCAGTACTTC. This sequence encodes CASSKWDSYEQYF. Full variable domain (remainder filled in from reference TRBV7-9 and TRBJ2-7): DTGVSQNPRHKITKRGQNVTFRCDPISEHNRLYWYRQTLGQGPEFLTYFQNEAQLEKSRLLSDRFSAERPKGSFSTLEIQRTEQGDSAMYLCASSKWDSYEQYFGPGTRLTVT.

CDR3 amino acids: CASSLVPRDTQYF. The CDR3 coding sequence is TGTGCCAGCAGCTTAGTTCCTCGGGATACGCAGTATTTT. The chain joins TRBV7-9 to TRBJ2-3; D ambiguous. The length of the CDR3 is 13 residues. V was trimmed by 1 base and J by 6 bases, leaving 8 bases between them. Germline CDR1 SEHNR, CDR2 FQNEAQ (reference sequence).

Comment on this clone: Other DNA sequences in the sample encode the same CDR3. This chain uses TRBV28 with TRBJ1-5; unclear D gene. Germline V gene sequence: CDR1 MDHEN, CDR2 SYDVKM. The CDR3 covers 14 residues. V lost 2 bases to trimming and J lost 3 bases, with 8 bases between them. The CDR3 region has the DNA TGTGCCAGCAGTTTAAGCGGGATCAATCAGCCCCAGCATTTT. Its protein product is CASSLSGINQPQHF.

This chain connects TRBV6-5 to TRBJ2-7; D is unclear. From germline, CDR1 is MNHEY and CDR2 SVGAGI. CDR3 length: 14 amino acids. Trimming shortened V by 0 bases and J by 3 bases, and 9 bases separated the two germline ends. In DNA form, the CDR3 reads TGTGCCAGCAGTTACTCGTTTACGCGCTACGAGCAGTACTTC. Protein sequence: CASSYSFTRYEQYF.

The rearrangement links TRBV7-2 to TRBJ2-7; D unresolved. The V gene's germline CDR1 is SGHTA and CDR2 FQGNSA. The CDR3 is 15 amino acids. V was trimmed by 5 bases and J by 3 bases, leaving 17 bases between them. The CDR3 spells CASSLSAEARYEQYF. CDR3 nucleotides: TGTGCCAGCAGCCTATCCGCCGAGGCACGCTACGAGCAGTACTTC. Together with reference TRBV7-2 and TRBJ2-7, the CDR3 gives the full variable domain: GAGVSQSPSNKVTEKGKDVELRCDPISGHTALYWYRQSLGQGLEFLIYFQGNSAPDKSGLPSDRFSAERTGGSVSTLTIQRTQQEDSAVYLCASSLSAEARYEQYFGPGTRLTVT.

The V gene is TRBV5-1, the J gene TRBJ1-1; 9 nucleotides align to TRBD1. The CDR3 covers 14 residues. V was pared by 2 bases and J by 8 bases, with 7 bases of the junction left unmatched. The germline V gene has CDR1 SGHRS and CDR2 YFSETQ. The CDR3 sequence: CASSLGTGGWEAFF. The DNA of the CDR3 is TGCGCCAGCAGCTTAGGAACAGGGGGCTGGGAAGCTTTCTTT.

The rearrangement joins TRBV9 to TRBJ1-1, with D perhaps TRBD1 (6 bases). V shed 3 bases and J shed 8 bases, with 17 bases lying between them. The germline V gene has CDR1 SGDLS and CDR2 YYNGEE. This CDR3 region has 14 residues. The CDR3 nucleotides read TGTGCCAGCAGCGCTTCGGCGGGGGCGGGGGAAGCTTTCTTT. It is translated as CASSASAGAGEAFF.